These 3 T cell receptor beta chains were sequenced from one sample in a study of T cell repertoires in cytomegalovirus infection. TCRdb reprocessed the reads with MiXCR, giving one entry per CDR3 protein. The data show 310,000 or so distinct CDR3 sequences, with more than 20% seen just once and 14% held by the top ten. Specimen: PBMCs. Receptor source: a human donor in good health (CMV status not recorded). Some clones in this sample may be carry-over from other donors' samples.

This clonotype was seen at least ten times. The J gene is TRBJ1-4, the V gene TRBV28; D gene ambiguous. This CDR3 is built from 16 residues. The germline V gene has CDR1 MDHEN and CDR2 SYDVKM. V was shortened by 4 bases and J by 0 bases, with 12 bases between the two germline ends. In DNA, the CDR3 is TGTGCCAGCAGTTCCCCAGGCCGAGCAACTAATGAAAAACTGTTTTTT. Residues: CASSSPGRATNEKLFF.

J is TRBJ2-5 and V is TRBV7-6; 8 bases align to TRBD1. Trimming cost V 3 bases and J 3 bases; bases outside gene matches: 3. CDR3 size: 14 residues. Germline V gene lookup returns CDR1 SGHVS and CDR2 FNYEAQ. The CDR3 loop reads CASSLTGVKETQYF. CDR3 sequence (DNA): TGTGCCAGCAGCTTGACAGGGGTTAAAGAGACCCAGTACTTC.

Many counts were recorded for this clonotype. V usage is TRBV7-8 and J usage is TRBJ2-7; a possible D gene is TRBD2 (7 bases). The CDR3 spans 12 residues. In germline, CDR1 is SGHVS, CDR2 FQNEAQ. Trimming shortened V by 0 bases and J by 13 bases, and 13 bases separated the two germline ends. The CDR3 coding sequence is TGTGCCAGCAGCTTAGCCCGGGGGGCTAATTACTTC. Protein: CASSLARGANYF.